The entry that follows covers one TCR beta chain sequence. The data stem from a study of CD4 T cell repertoires in COVID-19. The V gene's germline CDR1 is LGHNT and CDR2 FRNRAP. Trimming cost V 4 bases and J 5 bases, with 14 bases left between them. CDR3 length equals 14 residues. Sequenced by immunoSEQ multiplex PCR; TCRdb stores in-frame clones only, minus some. The data contain about 75,000 clones, under 90% of them singletons. Sequenced here: CD4+ T cells from peripheral blood, sampled after recovery from COVID-19. The rearrangement joins TRBV12-5 to TRBJ2-5; a possible D gene is TRBD1 (5 bases). The origin of this receptor is a human donor who had COVID-19. The CDR3 is CASGSSQGIETQYF. The CDR3 DNA reads as TGTGCTAGTGGTTCGTCGCAGGGTATTGAGACCCAGTACTTC.